The 2 T cell receptor beta chains below come from one sample, sequenced in a study of cytomegalovirus exposure and HLA in healthy donors. Assay: immunoSEQ multiplex PCR; the TCRdb copy retains only in-frame clones and omits some. Of 150,000 or so clones listed, around nine tenths are singletons. Source material: PBMCs. The source of these receptors is a man aged 18 to 30 in good health and CMV-seropositive.

The rearrangement joins TRBV25-1 to TRBJ2-7; 11 positions match TRBD1. Germline CDR1 MGHDK, CDR2 SYGVNS. V lost 2 bases and J lost 4; bases outside the gene matches: 1. The CDR3 has 14 amino acids. The CDR3 region is CASSEGQGAYEQYF. In nucleotides, the CDR3 is TGTGCCAGCAGTGAAGGACAGGGGGCGTACGAGCAGTACTTC.

This sequence joins TRBV11-2 and TRBJ1-1; D remains unclear. Trimming removed 5 bases from V and 5 bases from J, with 12 bases in between. The CDR3 length is 13 residues. Germline V gives CDR1 SGHAT, CDR2 FQNNGV. The CDR3 is CASSPLSGTEAFF. CDR3 in DNA: TGTGCCAGCAGCCCGCTATCGGGAACTGAAGCTTTCTTT.